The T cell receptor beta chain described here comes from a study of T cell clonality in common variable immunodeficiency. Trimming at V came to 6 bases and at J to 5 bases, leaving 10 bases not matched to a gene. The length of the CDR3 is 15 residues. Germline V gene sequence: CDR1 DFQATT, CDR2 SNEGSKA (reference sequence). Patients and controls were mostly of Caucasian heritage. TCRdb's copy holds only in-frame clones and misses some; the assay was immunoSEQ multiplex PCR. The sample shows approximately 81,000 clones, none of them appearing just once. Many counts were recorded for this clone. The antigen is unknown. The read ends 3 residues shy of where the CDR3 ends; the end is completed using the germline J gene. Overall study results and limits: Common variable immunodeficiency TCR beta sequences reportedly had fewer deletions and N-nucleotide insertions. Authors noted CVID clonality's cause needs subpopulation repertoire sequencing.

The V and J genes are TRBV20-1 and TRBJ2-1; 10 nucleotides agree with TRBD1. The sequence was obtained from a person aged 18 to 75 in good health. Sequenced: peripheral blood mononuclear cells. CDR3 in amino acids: CSAPTGTGVNNEQFF. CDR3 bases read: TGCAGTGCGCCTACCGGGACAGGGGTGAACAATGAG.